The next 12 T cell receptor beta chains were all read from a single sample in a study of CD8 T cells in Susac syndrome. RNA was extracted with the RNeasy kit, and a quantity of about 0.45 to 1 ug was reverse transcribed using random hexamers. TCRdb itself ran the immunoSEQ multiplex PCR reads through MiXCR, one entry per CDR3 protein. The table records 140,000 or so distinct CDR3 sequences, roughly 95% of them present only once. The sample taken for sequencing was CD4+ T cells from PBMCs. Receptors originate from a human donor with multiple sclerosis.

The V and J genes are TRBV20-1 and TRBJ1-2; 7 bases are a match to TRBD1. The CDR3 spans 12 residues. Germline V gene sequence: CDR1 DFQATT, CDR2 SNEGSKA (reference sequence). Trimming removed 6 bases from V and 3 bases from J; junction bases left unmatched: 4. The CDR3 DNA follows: TGCAGTGCAGGGGACAGTGACTATGGCTACACCTTC. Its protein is CSAGDSDYGYTF.

The CDR3 DNA sequence: TGTGCCTGGAGTGGAGAGCGGGGCACAGATACGCAGTATTTT. Its translation: CAWSGERGTDTQYF. This chain joins TRBV30 and TRBJ2-3, with D perhaps TRBD2 (6 bases). Trimming took 1 base from V and 1 from J, leaving 9 bases between them. This CDR3 spans 14 amino acids. CDR1 GTSNPN and CDR2 SVGIG come from the germline V gene (reference sequence).

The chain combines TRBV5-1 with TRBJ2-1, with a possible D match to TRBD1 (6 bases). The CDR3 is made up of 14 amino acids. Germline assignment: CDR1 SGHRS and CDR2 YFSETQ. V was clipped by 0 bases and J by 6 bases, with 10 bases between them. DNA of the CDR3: TGCGCCAGCAGCTTGGACAGGGTTGTCAATGAGCAGTTCTTC. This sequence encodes CASSLDRVVNEQFF.

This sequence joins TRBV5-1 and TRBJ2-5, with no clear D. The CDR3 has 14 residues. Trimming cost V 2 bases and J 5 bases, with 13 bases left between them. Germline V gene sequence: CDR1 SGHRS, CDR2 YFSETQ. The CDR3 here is CASSLPGETETQYF. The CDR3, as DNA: TGCGCCAGCAGCTTACCGGGCGAAACGGAGACCCAGTACTTC.

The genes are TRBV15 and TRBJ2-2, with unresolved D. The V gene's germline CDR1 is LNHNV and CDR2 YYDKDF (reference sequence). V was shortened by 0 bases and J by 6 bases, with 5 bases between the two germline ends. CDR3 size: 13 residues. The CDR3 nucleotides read TGTGCCACCAGCAGAGATTTGTCCGGGGAGCTGTTTTTT. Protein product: CATSRDLSGELFF.

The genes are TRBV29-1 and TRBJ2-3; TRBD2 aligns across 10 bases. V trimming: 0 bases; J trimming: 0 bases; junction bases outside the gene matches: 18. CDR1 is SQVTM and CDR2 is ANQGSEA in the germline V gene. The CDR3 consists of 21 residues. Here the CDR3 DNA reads TGCAGCGTTGAAGAAGTCTGGTCTCGCACTAGCGGGGATGGTAGCACAGATACGCAGTATTTT. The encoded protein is CSVEEVWSRTSGDGSTDTQYF.

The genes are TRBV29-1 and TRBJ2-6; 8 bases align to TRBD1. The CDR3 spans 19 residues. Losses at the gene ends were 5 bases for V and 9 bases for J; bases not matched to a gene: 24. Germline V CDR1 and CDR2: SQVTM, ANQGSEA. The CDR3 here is CSVSNPKQWTGYGGNVLTF. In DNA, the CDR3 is TGCAGCGTTTCAAACCCCAAGCAATGGACAGGGTATGGTGGCAACGTCCTGACTTTC.

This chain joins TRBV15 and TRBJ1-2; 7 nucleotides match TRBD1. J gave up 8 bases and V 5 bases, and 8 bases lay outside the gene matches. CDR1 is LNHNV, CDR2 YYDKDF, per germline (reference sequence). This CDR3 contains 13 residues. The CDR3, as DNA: TGTGCCACCAGCCGACAGGGTGTCATCGGCTACACCTTC. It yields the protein CATSRQGVIGYTF.

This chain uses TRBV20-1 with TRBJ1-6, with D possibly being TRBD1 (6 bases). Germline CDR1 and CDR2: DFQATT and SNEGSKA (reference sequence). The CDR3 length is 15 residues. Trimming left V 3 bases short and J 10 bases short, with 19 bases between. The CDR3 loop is CSASPRRGGKSPLHF. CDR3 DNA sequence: TGCAGTGCTAGTCCCCGGCGGGGGGGCAAGTCACCCCTCCACTTT.

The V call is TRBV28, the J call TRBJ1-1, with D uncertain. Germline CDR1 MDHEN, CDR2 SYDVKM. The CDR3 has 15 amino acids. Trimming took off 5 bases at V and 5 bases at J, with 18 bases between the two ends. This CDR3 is CASSLSGPRGTEAFF. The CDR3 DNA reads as TGTGCCAGCAGTCTATCGGGTCCCCGTGGGACTGAAGCTTTCTTT.

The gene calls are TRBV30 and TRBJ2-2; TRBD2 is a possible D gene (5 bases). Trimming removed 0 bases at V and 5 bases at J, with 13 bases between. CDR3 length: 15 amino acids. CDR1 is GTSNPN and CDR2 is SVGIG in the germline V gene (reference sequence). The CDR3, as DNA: TGTGCCTGGAGTGTGTCCGGGGTGGGGACCGGGGAGCTGTTTTTT. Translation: CAWSVSGVGTGELFF.

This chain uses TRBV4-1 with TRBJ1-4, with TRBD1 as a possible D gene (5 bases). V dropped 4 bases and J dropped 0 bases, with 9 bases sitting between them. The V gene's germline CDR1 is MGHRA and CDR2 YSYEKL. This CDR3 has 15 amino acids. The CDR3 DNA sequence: TGCGCCAGCAGCCTTCCGACAGCAACTAATGAAAAACTGTTTTTT. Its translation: CASSLPTATNEKLFF.